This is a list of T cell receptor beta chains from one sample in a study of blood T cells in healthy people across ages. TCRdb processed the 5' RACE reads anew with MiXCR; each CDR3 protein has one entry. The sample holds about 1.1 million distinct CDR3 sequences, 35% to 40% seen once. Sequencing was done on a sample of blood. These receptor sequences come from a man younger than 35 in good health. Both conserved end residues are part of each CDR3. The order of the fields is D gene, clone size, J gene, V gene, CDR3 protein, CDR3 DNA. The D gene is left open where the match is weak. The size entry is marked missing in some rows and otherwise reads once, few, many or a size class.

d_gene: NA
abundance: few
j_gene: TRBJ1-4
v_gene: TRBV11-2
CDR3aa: CASSQSEGANEKLFF
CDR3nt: TGTGCCAGCAGCCAAAGCGAGGGGGCTAATGAAAAACTGTTTTTT

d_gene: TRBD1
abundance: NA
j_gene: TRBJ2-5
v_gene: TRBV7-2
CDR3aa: CASSPSTRDRETQYF
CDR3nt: TGTGCCAGCAGCCCGTCGACTAGGGACAGGGAGACCCAGTACTTC

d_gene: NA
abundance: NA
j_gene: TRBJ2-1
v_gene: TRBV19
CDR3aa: CASSLEGRRYYNEQFF
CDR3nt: TGTGCCAGTAGTCTGGAGGGCCGACGGTACTACAATGAGCAGTTCTTC

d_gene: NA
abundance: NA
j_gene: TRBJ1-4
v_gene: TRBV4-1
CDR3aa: CASSQEENGEKLFF
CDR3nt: TGCGCCAGCAGCCAAGAAGAGAACGGAGAAAAACTGTTTTTT

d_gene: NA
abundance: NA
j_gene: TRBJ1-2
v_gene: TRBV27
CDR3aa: CAGSVGGANYGYTF
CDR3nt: TGTGCCGGCAGTGTGGGAGGAGCTAACTATGGCTACACCTTC

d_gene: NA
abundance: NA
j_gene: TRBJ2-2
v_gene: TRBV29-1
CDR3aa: CSVEGRSNTGELFF
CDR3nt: TGCAGCGTTGAAGGGAGGTCGAACACCGGGGAGCTGTTTTTT

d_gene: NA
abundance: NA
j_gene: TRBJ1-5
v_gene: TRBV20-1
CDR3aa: CSARNAEHSNQPQHF
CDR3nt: TGCAGTGCTAGAAACGCGGAACACTCCAATCAGCCCCAGCATTTT

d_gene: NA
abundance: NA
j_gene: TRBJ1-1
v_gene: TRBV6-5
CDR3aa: CASRLWGAMNTEAFF
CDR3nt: TGTGCCAGCAGGTTGTGGGGGGCTATGAACACTGAAGCTTTCTTT

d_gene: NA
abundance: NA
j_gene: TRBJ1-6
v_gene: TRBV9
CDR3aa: CASSEHAGVLGSPLHF
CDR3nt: TGTGCCAGCAGCGAACACGCAGGGGTGTTGGGTTCACCCCTCCACTTT

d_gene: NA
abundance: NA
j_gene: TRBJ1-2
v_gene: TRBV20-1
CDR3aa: CSARDRALGYGYTF
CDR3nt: TGCAGTGCTAGAGACCGGGCTCTTGGCTATGGCTACACCTTC

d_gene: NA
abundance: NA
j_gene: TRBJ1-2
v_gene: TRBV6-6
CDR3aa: CASSSWRGYTF
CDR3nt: TGTGCCAGCAGTTCCTGGCGGGGCTACACCTTC

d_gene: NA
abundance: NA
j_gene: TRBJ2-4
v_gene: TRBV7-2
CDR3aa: CASNFGQNIQYF
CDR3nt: TGTGCCAGCAACTTTGGCCAAAACATTCAGTACTTC

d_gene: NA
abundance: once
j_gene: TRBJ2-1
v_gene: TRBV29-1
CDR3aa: CSVKGVYQETQFF
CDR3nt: TGCAGCGTTAAGGGGGTGTACCAAGAGACCCAGTTCTTC

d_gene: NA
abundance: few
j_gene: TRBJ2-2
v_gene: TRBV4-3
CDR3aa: CASSQDGGRSPSNTGELFF
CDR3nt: TGCGCCAGCAGCCAAGACGGGGGACGGTCTCCCTCGAACACCGGGGAGCTGTTTTTT

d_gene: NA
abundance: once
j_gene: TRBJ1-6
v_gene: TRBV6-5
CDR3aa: CASSYSTVQASDSPLHF
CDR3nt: TGTGCCAGCAGTTACTCGACGGTTCAAGCCTCGGATTCACCCCTCCACTTT

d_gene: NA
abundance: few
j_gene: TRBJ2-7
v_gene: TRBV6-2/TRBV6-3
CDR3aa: CASSPMSYEQYF
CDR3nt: TGTGCCAGCAGCCCGATGTCCTACGAGCAGTACTTC

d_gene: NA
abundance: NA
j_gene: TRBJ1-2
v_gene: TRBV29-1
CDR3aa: CSVQDEGRAYGYTF
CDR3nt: TGCAGCGTCCAGGATGAGGGGAGGGCCTATGGCTACACCTTC

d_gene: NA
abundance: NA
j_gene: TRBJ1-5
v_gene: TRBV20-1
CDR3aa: CSASRRAGGNQPQHF
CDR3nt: TGCAGTGCTAGTCGGCGGGCAGGGGGCAATCAGCCCCAGCATTTT

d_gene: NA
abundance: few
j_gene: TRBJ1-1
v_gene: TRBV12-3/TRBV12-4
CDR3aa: CASRTRQATEAFF
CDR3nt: TGTGCCAGCAGGACCCGACAGGCGACTGAAGCTTTCTTT

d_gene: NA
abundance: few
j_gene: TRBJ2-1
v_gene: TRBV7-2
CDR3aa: CASSLMLQRRDNEQFF
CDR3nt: TGTGCCAGCAGCTTGATGCTGCAGAGGAGAGACAATGAGCAGTTCTTC

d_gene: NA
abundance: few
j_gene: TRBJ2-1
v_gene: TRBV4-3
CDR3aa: CASSPGPGNEQFF
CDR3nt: TGCGCCAGCAGCCCCGGACCGGGTAATGAGCAGTTCTTC

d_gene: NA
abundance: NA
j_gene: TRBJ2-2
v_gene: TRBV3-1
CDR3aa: CASSQDGRWWDGELFF
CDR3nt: TGTGCCAGCAGCCAAGATGGCAGGTGGTGGGACGGGGAGCTGTTTTTT

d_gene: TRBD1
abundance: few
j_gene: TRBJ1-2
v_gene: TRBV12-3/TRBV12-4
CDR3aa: CASSLRTGVSYGYTF
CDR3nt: TGTGCCAGCAGTTTAAGAACAGGGGTTAGCTATGGCTACACCTTC

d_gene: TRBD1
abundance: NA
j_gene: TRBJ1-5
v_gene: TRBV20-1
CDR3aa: CSAGDRGGQPQHF
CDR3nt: TGCAGTGCTGGAGACAGGGGAGGTCAGCCCCAGCATTTT

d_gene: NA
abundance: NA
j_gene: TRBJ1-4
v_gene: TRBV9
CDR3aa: CASSLYGTNEKLFF
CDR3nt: TGTGCCAGCAGTTTGTATGGGACTAATGAAAAACTGTTTTTT

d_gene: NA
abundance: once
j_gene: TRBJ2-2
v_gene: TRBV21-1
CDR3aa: CASSKVPSGLSTEELFF
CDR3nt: TGTGCCAGCAGCAAAGTGCCCTCTGGCCTGAGCACCGAGGAGCTGTTTTTT

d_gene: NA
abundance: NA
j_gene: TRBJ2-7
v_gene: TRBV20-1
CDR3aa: CSAWDLRAYEQYF
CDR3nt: TGCAGTGCGTGGGACCTCAGGGCCTACGAGCAGTACTTC

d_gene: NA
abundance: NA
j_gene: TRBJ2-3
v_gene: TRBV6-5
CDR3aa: CASSSLRQTDTQYF
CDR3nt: TGTGCCAGCAGTTCCCTCAGACAGACAGATACGCAGTATTTT

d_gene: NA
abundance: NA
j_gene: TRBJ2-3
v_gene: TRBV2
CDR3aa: CASSEEYGGTQYF
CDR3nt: TGTGCCAGCAGTGAGGAATACGGTGGTACGCAGTATTTT